One and the same sample provided the 31 T cell receptor beta chains below, sequenced in a study of blood T cell repertoires in COVID-19. Only in-frame clones appear in the TCRdb table, and some are missing; sequencing was by immunoSEQ multiplex PCR. Among about 410,000 clones listed, approximately 90% were seen once. The sample taken for sequencing was peripheral blood. The source is a woman aged 40 to 50 with COVID-19, enrolled during active disease.

This CDR3 is CASSSFMGAEAFF. CDR3 in DNA: TGTGCCAGCAGCTCGTTTATGGGCGCTGAAGCTTTCTTT. V gene TRBV14 combines with J gene TRBJ1-1, with D uncertain. V lost 5 bases and J lost 6, with 13 bases in between. The length of the CDR3 is 13 residues. CDR1 and CDR2 (germline): SGHDN, FVKESK.

Points on this clone: A junction end diverges from the germline sequence, so it may reflect a read error. The J gene is TRBJ2-2, the V gene TRBV7-7; TRBD1 might be the D (6 bases). CDR1 is SSHAT and CDR2 is FNYEAQ in the germline V gene (reference sequence). The CDR3 consists of 15 residues. CDR3 nucleotide sequence: TGTGCTAGCAGCTTAGGGACAACTAACACCGGGGAGCTGTTTTTT. Protein product: CASSLGTTNTGELFF.

The V and J genes are TRBV28 and TRBJ2-1, with TRBD1 matching 8 bases. The CDR3 runs to 12 residues. The trim removed 10 bases at V and 9 bases at J, leaving 8 bases unmatched. Germline CDR1 is MDHEN and CDR2 is SYDVKM. The CDR3 sequence: CATERTGGEQFF. The CDR3 nucleotides are TGTGCCACCGAAAGAACAGGGGGTGAGCAGTTCTTC.

The rearrangement links TRBV5-6 to TRBJ2-1; 9 positions match TRBD2. The J segment lost 10 bases and the V segment lost 1 base, leaving 9 bases of the junction unmatched. Germline V gives CDR1 SGHDT, CDR2 YYEEEE. This CDR3 is built from 15 residues. The CDR3 reads CASSLLAGGPREQFF. CDR3 DNA sequence: TGTGCCAGCAGCTTGCTGGCGGGGGGGCCACGAGAGCAGTTCTTC.

V and J are TRBV27 and TRBJ2-4, with D possibly matching TRBD2 (6 bases). The CDR3 is 13 residues long. The germline V and J ends were trimmed by 3 bases and 9 bases, with 12 bases remaining between them. Germline V gene data show CDR1 as MNHEY and CDR2 as SMNVEV (reference sequence). CDR3: CASSFGGSGIQYF. The CDR3 DNA is TGTGCCAGCAGTTTTGGAGGGTCAGGCATTCAGTACTTC.

J is TRBJ2-3 and V is TRBV29-1, with D possibly being TRBD1 (7 bases). There are 14 residues in the CDR3. The ends were cut back, 6 bases at V and 4 bases at J, with 17 bases in the middle. Per the germline V gene, CDR1 is SQVTM and CDR2 is ANQGSEA. Written as DNA, the CDR3 is TGCAGCGTCGAGGAGGGGGCGTTAGCAGATACGCAGTATTTT. Its protein is CSVEEGALADTQYF.

The V gene is TRBV11-2, the J gene TRBJ2-5; 10 bases are shared with TRBD2. J gave up 0 bases and V 1 base, and 2 bases lay outside the gene matches. From germline, CDR1 is SGHAT and CDR2 FQNNGV. This CDR3 is 16 amino acids long. The CDR3 spells CASSLGTSGYQETQYF. The CDR3 nucleotides read TGTGCCAGCAGCTTAGGGACTAGCGGTTACCAAGAGACCCAGTACTTC.

The table lists this clone with a few counts. The CDR3 DNA reads TGTGCCAGTAGGCAGCGAGGGGGTCCCTACGAGCAGTACTTC. Amino acid sequence: CASRQRGGPYEQYF. The chain combines TRBV19 with TRBJ2-7; possibly TRBD1 for D (6 bases). Germline V gene sequence: CDR1 LNHDA, CDR2 SQIVND (reference sequence). The CDR3 totals 14 residues. Trimming took off 6 bases at V and 2 bases at J, with 14 bases between the two ends.

The chain carries TRBV15 and TRBJ1-5; 8 nucleotides match TRBD1. After removal of 5 bases from V and 6 bases from J, the junction contained 9 bases not matched to a gene. The CDR3 totals 15 residues. Germline assignment: CDR1 LNHNV and CDR2 YYDKDF (reference sequence). CDR3 protein: CATSSRTGKGQPQHF. The CDR3 coding sequence is TGTGCCACCAGCTCCCGGACAGGGAAGGGTCAGCCCCAGCATTTT.

The rearrangement joins TRBV24-1 to TRBJ2-3; TRBD2 matches at 7 bases. Germline V gene lookup returns CDR1 KGHDR and CDR2 SFDVKD. The junction had 4 bases not matched to a gene; V was cut back by 7 bases and J by 4 bases. The CDR3 loop spans 13 amino acids. DNA of the CDR3: TGTGCCACCAGCCCGGGGGGTTCAGATACGCAGTATTTT. The encoded protein is CATSPGGSDTQYF.

The chain links TRBV27 to TRBJ1-1; D is undetermined. Germline assignment: CDR1 MNHEY and CDR2 SMNVEV (reference sequence). Trimming shortened V by 8 bases and J by 6 bases, and 10 bases separated the two germline ends. There are 11 residues in the CDR3. The CDR3 region is CASRWAAEAFF. DNA for the CDR3: TGTGCCAGCCGATGGGCCGCTGAAGCTTTCTTT.

This clone occurred once. The chain has TRBV29-1 and TRBJ1-1; D might be TRBD1 (5 bases). Germline lookup yields CDR1 SQVTM and CDR2 ANQGSEA. This CDR3 has 13 residues. Between the trimmed V and J ends, which lost 6 bases and 0 bases, there was a span of 11 bases. In nucleotides, the CDR3 is TGCAGCGTCAGCGGGGCCTTGAACACTGAAGCTTTCTTT. Its translation is CSVSGALNTEAFF.

Only a few counts were recorded for this clone. Additional DNA sequences in this sample encode the identical CDR3. V is TRBV7-2 and J is TRBJ1-5, with D perhaps TRBD1 (6 bases). The germline V gene encodes CDR1 SGHTA and CDR2 FQGNSA. V was shortened by 1 base and J by 4 bases, with 11 bases between the two germline ends. This CDR3 is 15 amino acids long. The CDR3 DNA reads TGTGCCAGCAGCTTAGGAGGGGGATCAAATCAGCCCCAGCATTTT. This sequence encodes CASSLGGGSNQPQHF. Variable domain in full (rest from reference TRBV7-2 and TRBJ1-5): GAGVSQSPSNKVTEKGKDVELRCDPISGHTALYWYRQSLGQGLEFLIYFQGNSAPDKSGLPSDRFSAERTGGSVSTLTIQRTQQEDSAVYLCASSLGGGSNQPQHFGDGTRLSIL.

The chain employs TRBV5-5 and TRBJ1-2, with D hard to call. CDR1 is SGHKS and CDR2 is YYEKEE in the germline V gene (reference sequence). The CDR3 loop spans 14 amino acids. V was cut by 1 base and J by 3 bases, with 10 bases left in between. The CDR3 DNA sequence: TGTGCCAGCAGCTTGTTCGGCGGAGACTATGGCTACACCTTC. Translating gives CASSLFGGDYGYTF.

The rearrangement links TRBV4-3 to TRBJ2-3, with 13 bases that match TRBD2. The CDR3 loop spans 17 amino acids. Germline V gene sequence: CDR1 LGHNA, CDR2 YSLEER. Trimming took 4 bases from V and 4 from J; bases not matched to a gene: 8. CDR3 amino acids: CASSRWTSGSLSDTQYF. CDR3 in DNA: TGCGCCAGCAGCCGCTGGACTAGCGGGAGTCTCTCAGATACGCAGTATTTT.

The V gene is TRBV27, the J gene TRBJ2-7; 7 bases map to TRBD1. The CDR3 has 12 residues. Germline V CDR1 and CDR2: MNHEY, SMNVEV (reference sequence). With V trimmed by 7 bases and J by 9 bases, 9 bases remained unmatched. CDR3 in DNA: TGTGCCAGCACCGACAGGGTCACGGGGCAGTACTTC. Translated, it gives CASTDRVTGQYF.

The chain carries TRBV28 and TRBJ2-1, with D tentatively TRBD2 (7 bases). Trimming cost V 4 bases and J 10 bases, with 23 bases left between them. From germline, CDR1 is MDHEN and CDR2 SYDVKM. The length of the CDR3 is 16 residues. The CDR3 bases are TGTGCCAGCAGTTCCCCGGGGGGCGGAGTTCCGTGGGAGCAGTTCTTC. It yields the protein CASSSPGGGVPWEQFF.

The chain employs TRBV28 and TRBJ1-5; tentatively, D is TRBD1 (6 bases). CDR1 and CDR2 (germline): MDHEN, SYDVKM. CDR3 length: 13 residues. V lost 6 bases to trimming and J lost 7 bases, with 13 bases between them. As DNA, the CDR3 is TGTGCCAGCAGCTCCCAGGGGCGACAGCCCCAGCATTTT. Residues: CASSSQGRQPQHF.

This rearrangement joins TRBV6-6 to TRBJ2-2, with D perhaps TRBD2 (6 bases). V lost 6 bases and J lost 2, with 19 bases in between. The CDR3 has 17 residues. Germline assignment: CDR1 MNHNY and CDR2 SVGAGI (reference sequence). The CDR3 protein is CASRRRREASNTGELFF. The CDR3 bases are TGTGCCAGCAGACGAAGGAGGGAGGCCAGTAACACCGGGGAGCTGTTTTTT.

The V gene is TRBV6-1, the J gene TRBJ2-7, with D possibly matching TRBD1 (5 bases). V gave up 3 bases and J gave up 3 bases, with 15 bases separating them. The length of the CDR3 is 15 residues. Germline CDR1 is MNHNS and CDR2 is SASEGT. CDR3 nucleotides: TGTGCCAGCAGTGAGCTGCCGACAGATCTCTACGAGCAGTACTTC. This translates into CASSELPTDLYEQYF.

This rearrangement joins TRBV5-6 to TRBJ1-2; TRBD1 is a possible D gene (5 bases). From germline, CDR1 is SGHDT and CDR2 YYEEEE. Trimming took 3 bases from V and 8 from J, leaving 8 bases between them. The CDR3 sequence is 11 residues long. The CDR3 spells CASSYGGGYTF. The DNA for the CDR3 is TGTGCCAGCAGCTACGGGGGAGGCTACACCTTC.

The chain couples TRBV5-1 to TRBJ2-4; tentatively, D is TRBD2 (6 bases). From germline, CDR1 is SGHRS and CDR2 YFSETQ. The CDR3 is made up of 16 amino acids. V was shortened by 4 bases and J by 0 bases, with 14 bases between the two germline ends. CDR3 amino acids: CASSTGGIEAKNIQYF. Here the CDR3 DNA reads TGCGCCAGCAGCACCGGAGGGATTGAAGCCAAAAACATTCAGTACTTC.

The chain links TRBV7-3 to TRBJ2-1, with 12 bases lining up with TRBD2. Germline trimming cut 5 bases from V and 4 bases from J; bases unmatched to any gene: 6. Looked up from germline, CDR1 is SGHTA and CDR2 is FQGTGA. The CDR3 runs to 16 residues. The CDR3 DNA is TGTGCCAGCAGCCTAGCGGGAGGGCCGAGGTACAATGAGCAGTTCTTC. Its protein product is CASSLAGGPRYNEQFF.

The chain couples TRBV28 to TRBJ1-5, with TRBD1 as a possible D gene (5 bases). The germline V and J ends were trimmed by 4 bases and 3 bases, with 13 bases remaining between them. CDR3 length: 15 amino acids. Germline lookup yields CDR1 MDHEN and CDR2 SYDVKM. The CDR3 reads CASSSTGTLNQPQHF. DNA of the CDR3: TGTGCCAGCAGTTCAACCGGGACTCTCAATCAGCCCCAGCATTTT.

This clone was observed once. The chain couples TRBV28 to TRBJ2-7; 9 nucleotides agree with TRBD1. In germline, CDR1 is MDHEN, CDR2 SYDVKM. The CDR3 loop spans 14 amino acids. V was pared by 7 bases and J by 2 bases, with 6 bases of the junction left unmatched. The DNA of the CDR3 is TGTGCCAGCAAAGGAAACAGGGGGCCCTACGAGCAGTACTTC. It specifies CASKGNRGPYEQYF.

The chain joins TRBV29-1 to TRBJ1-2; perhaps TRBD1 as D (5 bases). The CDR3 contains 12 residues. Trimming shortened V by 4 bases and J by 6 bases, and 12 bases separated the two germline ends. Germline V gives CDR1 SQVTM, CDR2 ANQGSEA. The chain's CDR3 is CSVVGGSDGYTF. CDR3 in DNA: TGCAGCGTTGTCGGGGGATCCGATGGCTACACCTTC.

The chain joins TRBV5-1 to TRBJ1-2; the D gene is possibly TRBD1 (5 bases). Per germline, CDR1 SGHRS and CDR2 YFSETQ. The V and J ends lost 2 bases and 7 bases respectively, with 15 bases between them. This CDR3 contains 14 residues. DNA of the CDR3: TGCGCCAGCAGCTTAGCTCTAACAGGTGGTGGCTACACCTTC. Its protein product is CASSLALTGGGYTF.

This clone was seen once. The gene calls are TRBV5-4 and TRBJ2-7; D ambiguous. The CDR3 extends over 12 amino acids. Trimming left V 0 bases short and J 6 bases short, with 7 bases between. Germline lookup yields CDR1 SGHNT and CDR2 YYREEE (reference sequence). This chain's CDR3 is CASSLGFSEQYF. The CDR3 DNA is TGTGCCAGCAGCTTGGGATTTAGCGAGCAGTACTTC.

V gene TRBV7-2 combines with J gene TRBJ1-1; unclear D gene. CDR3 length equals 13 residues. V lost 5 bases and J 3 bases, leaving 10 bases between the germline ends. Per germline, CDR1 SGHTA and CDR2 FQGNSA. DNA for the CDR3: TGTGCCAGCAGCCAACACGGGTACACTGAAGCTTTCTTT. Its translation is CASSQHGYTEAFF.

This clone showed up just once. This sequence joins TRBV18 and TRBJ1-4, with 9 bases aligning to TRBD1. The length of the CDR3 is 17 residues. Germline CDR1 is KGHSH and CDR2 is LQKENI. Trimming took 4 bases from V and 2 from J; bases not matched to a gene: 8. The CDR3 loop reads CASSRNTGGITNEKLFF. The CDR3 region has the DNA TGTGCCAGCTCACGCAATACAGGGGGCATCACTAATGAAAAACTGTTTTTT.

The chain uses TRBV30 and TRBJ2-1; D is uncertain. Germline V gene sequence: CDR1 GTSNPN, CDR2 SVGIG (reference sequence). V was pared by 1 base and J by 9 bases, with 7 bases between. This CDR3 spans 11 amino acids. The CDR3 here is CAWSEASEQFF. The CDR3 coding sequence is TGTGCCTGGAGTGAGGCTAGTGAGCAGTTCTTC.